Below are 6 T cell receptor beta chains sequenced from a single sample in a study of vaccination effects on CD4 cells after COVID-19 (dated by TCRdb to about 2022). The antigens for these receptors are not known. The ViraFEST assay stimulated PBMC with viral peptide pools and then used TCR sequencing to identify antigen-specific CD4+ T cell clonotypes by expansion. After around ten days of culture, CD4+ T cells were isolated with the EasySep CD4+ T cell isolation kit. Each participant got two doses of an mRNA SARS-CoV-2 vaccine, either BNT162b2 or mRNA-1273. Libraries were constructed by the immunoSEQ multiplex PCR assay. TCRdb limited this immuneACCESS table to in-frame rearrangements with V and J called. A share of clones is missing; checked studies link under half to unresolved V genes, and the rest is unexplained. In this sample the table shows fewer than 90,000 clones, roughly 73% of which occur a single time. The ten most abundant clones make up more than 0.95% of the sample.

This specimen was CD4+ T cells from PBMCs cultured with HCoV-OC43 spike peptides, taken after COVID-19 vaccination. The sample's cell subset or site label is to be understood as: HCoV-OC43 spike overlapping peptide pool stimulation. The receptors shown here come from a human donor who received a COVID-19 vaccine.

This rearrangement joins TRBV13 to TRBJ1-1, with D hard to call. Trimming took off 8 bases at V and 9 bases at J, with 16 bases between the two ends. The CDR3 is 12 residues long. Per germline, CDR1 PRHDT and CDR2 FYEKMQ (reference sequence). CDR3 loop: CASGPLGRKAFF. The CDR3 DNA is TGTGCCAGCGGGCCTTTAGGGCGCAAAGCTTTCTTT.

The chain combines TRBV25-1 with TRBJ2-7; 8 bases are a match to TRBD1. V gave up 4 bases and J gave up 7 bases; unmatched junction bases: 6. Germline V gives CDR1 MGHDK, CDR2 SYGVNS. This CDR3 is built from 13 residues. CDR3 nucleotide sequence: TGTGCCAGCAGTGGGACAGGGCCGGGGGAGCAGTACGTC. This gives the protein CASSGTGPGEQYV.

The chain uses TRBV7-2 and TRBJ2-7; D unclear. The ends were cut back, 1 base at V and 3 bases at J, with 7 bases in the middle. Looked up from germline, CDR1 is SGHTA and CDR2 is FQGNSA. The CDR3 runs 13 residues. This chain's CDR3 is CASSLDKDYEQYV. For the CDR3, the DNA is TGTGCCAGCAGCTTAGATAAGGACTACGAGCAGTACGTC.

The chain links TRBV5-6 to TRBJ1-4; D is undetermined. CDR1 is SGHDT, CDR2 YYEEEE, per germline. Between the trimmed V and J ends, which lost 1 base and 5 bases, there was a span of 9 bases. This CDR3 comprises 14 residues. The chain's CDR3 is CASSLSTVNEKLFF. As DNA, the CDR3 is TGTGCCAGCAGCTTGTCGACGGTCAATGAAAAACTGTTTTTT.

The CDR3 coding sequence is TGTGCCACCAGCCCTCGGACAGTAGTGCAGCCCCAGCATTTT. As protein: CATSPRTVVQPQHF. The chain uses TRBV15 and TRBJ1-5; perhaps TRBD1 as D (6 bases). With 5 bases removed from V and 7 bases from J, the gap between germline ends came to 15 bases. The length of the CDR3 is 14 residues. CDR1 and CDR2 from the germline V gene are LNHNV and YYDKDF (reference sequence).

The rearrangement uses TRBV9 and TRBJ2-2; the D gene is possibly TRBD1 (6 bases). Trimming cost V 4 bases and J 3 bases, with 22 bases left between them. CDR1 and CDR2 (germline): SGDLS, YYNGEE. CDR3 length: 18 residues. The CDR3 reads CASSPHPRGPLYTGELFF. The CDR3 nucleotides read TGTGCCAGCAGCCCCCACCCCAGGGGACCCCTTTACACCGGGGAGCTGTTTTTT. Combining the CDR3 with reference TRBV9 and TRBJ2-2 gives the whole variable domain DSGVTQTPKHLITATGQRVTLRCSPRSGDLSVYWYQQSLDQGLQFLIQYYNGEERAKGNILERFSAQQFPDLHSELNLSSLELGDSALYFCASSPHPRGPLYTGELFFGEGSRLTVL.